A single sample gave rise to the 14 T cell receptor beta chains below, sequenced in a study of blood T cell repertoires in COVID-19. Assay used: immunoSEQ multiplex PCR; TCRdb lists only in-frame clones, some missing. The sample has some 150,000 clones, roughly nine tenths seen once. Sequenced input: peripheral blood. All receptors derive from a woman aged 40 to 55 with acute or convalescent COVID-19.

The V and J genes are TRBV5-1 and TRBJ2-1; 11 nucleotides line up with TRBD2. Germline V lookup: CDR1 SGHRS, CDR2 YFSETQ. The CDR3 totals 14 residues. J lost 7 bases, V lost 4 bases, and 4 bases had no gene match. The CDR3 nucleotides are TGCGCCAGCAGCGACCCTAGCGGGGGGAATGAGCAGTTCTTC. The encoded protein is CASSDPSGGNEQFF.

This clone appeared once. V usage is TRBV6-5 and J usage is TRBJ1-4, with 7 bases fitting TRBD1. CDR1 MNHEY and CDR2 SVGAGI come from the germline V gene. The length of the CDR3 is 15 residues. Trimming took 7 bases from V and 0 from J; bases not matched to a gene: 5. DNA of the CDR3: TGTGCCAGCATCTTCCAGGGGGCAACTAATGAAAAACTGTTTTTT. Translation gives CASIFQGATNEKLFF.

The chain combines TRBV7-3 with TRBJ1-1, with no clear D. From germline, CDR1 is SGHTA and CDR2 FQGTGA. The CDR3 consists of 14 residues. The V end lost 5 bases, the J end lost 0 bases, and 10 bases lay between the germline ends. The CDR3 sequence: CASSSRDMNTEAFF. The CDR3 DNA is TGTGCCAGCAGCAGCCGGGATATGAACACTGAAGCTTTCTTT.

V is TRBV30 and J is TRBJ1-2, with D perhaps matching TRBD1 (5 bases). V lost 2 bases to trimming and J lost 8 bases, with 15 bases between them. Germline-derived CDR1 and CDR2 are GTSNPN and SVGIG (reference sequence). The CDR3 extends over 13 amino acids. CDR3 DNA sequence: TGTGCCTGGAGTTCGTGGGGGGTCGGAGGCTACACCTTC. Protein sequence: CAWSSWGVGGYTF. Together with reference TRBV30 and TRBJ1-2, the CDR3 gives the full variable domain: SQTIHQWPATLVQPVGSPLSLECTVEGTSNPNLYWYRQAAGRGLQLLFYSVGIGQISSEVPQNLSASRPQDRQFILSSKKLLLSDSGFYLCAWSSWGVGGYTFGSGTRLTVV.

This chain's CDR3 is CASSLERQGRTEAFF. DNA for the CDR3: TGCGCCAGCAGCTTGGAGAGGCAGGGTCGCACTGAAGCTTTCTTT. The genes are TRBV5-1 and TRBJ1-1; tentative D call: TRBD1 (5 bases). The ends were cut back, 0 bases at V and 4 bases at J, with 13 bases in the middle. The CDR3 length is 15 residues. Germline V gives CDR1 SGHRS, CDR2 YFSETQ.

The table lists this clone with a few counts. J is TRBJ1-6 and V is TRBV30; possibly TRBD1 for D (5 bases). Germline V gene data show CDR1 as GTSNPN and CDR2 as SVGIG (reference sequence). Trimming pared 1 base from V and 13 bases from J, leaving 20 bases between. The CDR3 runs to 15 residues. CDR3 coding DNA: TGTGCCTGGAGTGGGGAAGGGGCCTGGTCGGCGCCCCTCCACTTT. This codes for CAWSGEGAWSAPLHF.

J is TRBJ2-1 and V is TRBV2, with 9 bases aligning to TRBD2. J was trimmed by 6 bases and V by 5 bases; bases with no gene match: 8. The CDR3 loop spans 15 amino acids. The germline V gene encodes CDR1 SNHLY and CDR2 FYNNEI. This chain's CDR3 is CASSPSGLAVNEQFF. Here the CDR3 DNA reads TGTGCCAGCAGTCCTTCGGGACTAGCAGTCAATGAGCAGTTCTTC.

This clone was seen a single time. The chain has TRBV11-1 and TRBJ2-1; 9 positions match TRBD2. V lost 2 bases and J lost 2; bases outside the gene matches: 4. Germline V gene sequence: CDR1 SGHAT, CDR2 FQDESV (reference sequence). CDR3 size: 16 residues. In DNA, the CDR3 is TGTGCCAGCAGCTTATTTAGCGGGAGAACCTACAATGAGCAGTTCTTC. Translation gives CASSLFSGRTYNEQFF.

The V gene is TRBV11-3, the J gene TRBJ2-3, with no clear D. This CDR3 has 14 residues. Per the germline V gene, CDR1 is SGHNT and CDR2 is YENEEA. Trimming left V 0 bases short and J 6 bases short, with 10 bases between. Written as DNA, the CDR3 is TGTGCCAGCAGCTTAGAGCCTTCTCAGGATACGCAGTATTTT. Translating it yields CASSLEPSQDTQYF.

The chain combines TRBV7-9 with TRBJ2-7; D remains ambiguous. Deletions cut 4 bases from V and 4 bases from J, with 8 bases between. CDR1 and CDR2 from the germline V gene are SEHNR and FQNEAQ (reference sequence). This CDR3 has 12 amino acids. CDR3 in amino acids: CASSSLGYEQYF. CDR3 bases: TGTGCCAGCAGCTCCCTCGGGTACGAGCAGTACTTC.

This chain connects TRBV4-1 to TRBJ1-1, with 7 nucleotides matching TRBD1. The CDR3 consists of 15 residues. The junction had 8 bases not matched to a gene; V was cut back by 2 bases and J by 5 bases. The germline V gene has CDR1 MGHRA and CDR2 YSYEKL. The DNA for the CDR3 is TGCGCCAGCAGCCAACGTGACAGGGTAGAAACTGAAGCTTTCTTT. Translated, it gives CASSQRDRVETEAFF.

This rearrangement joins TRBV28 to TRBJ1-1; D gene unclear. CDR3 length equals 10 residues. The V gene's germline CDR1 is MDHEN and CDR2 SYDVKM. Trimming left V 3 bases short and J 7 bases short, with 3 bases between. The CDR3 sequence: CASSFIEAFF. The CDR3 region has the DNA TGTGCCAGCAGTTTCATTGAAGCTTTCTTT.

V gene TRBV5-1 combines with J gene TRBJ2-3; D is possibly TRBD2 (5 bases). Trimming shortened V by 6 bases and J by 1 base, and 15 bases separated the two germline ends. This CDR3 contains 15 residues. Germline CDR1 and CDR2: SGHRS and YFSETQ. The CDR3 region has the DNA TGCGCCAGCAAGGATCTAGCTTCACGCACAGATACGCAGTATTTT. This gives the protein CASKDLASRTDTQYF.

The V call is TRBV11-2, the J call TRBJ1-1; a weak D match, TRBD1 (6 bases). The CDR3 covers 12 residues. Trimming cost V 6 bases and J 8 bases, with 13 bases left between them. Germline V gene sequence: CDR1 SGHAT, CDR2 FQNNGV. CDR3 sequence (DNA): TGTGCCAGCAGTTTCACAGGGACCGAAGCTTTCTTT. Protein: CASSFTGTEAFF. The full variable domain, completed using reference TRBV11-2 and TRBJ1-1, is EAGVAQSPRYKIIEKRQSVAFWCNPISGHATLYWYQQILGQGPKLLIQFQNNGVVDDSQLPKDRFSAERLKGVDSTLKIQPAKLEDSAVYLCASSFTGTEAFFGQGTRLTVV.